Presented here are 19 T cell receptor beta chains from one specimen sequenced in a study of beta chain features in type 1 diabetes. Study-wide points: Type 1 diabetes patients had TCRB CDR3s that were shorter (moderately but significantly so) in all four CD4+ subsets.

Their cognate antigens are unknown. Sequenced material consisted of expressed TCRB transcripts (all of the isolated RNA was reverse transcribed). Profiled with immunoSEQ multiplex PCR; TCRdb holds only in-frame clones, not every one. This sample yields 300,000 to 400,000 clones, of which roughly a tenth are seen a single time; approximately 1% belongs to the top ten. The sample comprised central memory CD4+ T cells from blood. The origin of the receptors is a man aged 25-45 years with type 1 diabetes.

This clone was recorded a few times. The same CDR3 is also encoded by other DNA sequences in this sample. The CDR3 is CASSPLATDTQYF. CDR3 nucleotide sequence: TGTGCCAGCAGCCCTCTAGCGACAGATACGCAGTATTTT. The chain links TRBV7-9 to TRBJ2-3, with D possibly matching TRBD2 (6 bases). V lost 5 bases, J lost 3 bases, and 9 bases lay in between. Germline CDR1 reads SEHNR; CDR2 reads FQNEAQ (reference sequence). The CDR3 contains 13 residues.

A remark on this clone: The sample carries other DNA sequences with the same CDR3. The chain joins TRBV29-1 to TRBJ2-3, with TRBD1 as a possible D gene (5 bases). Trimming removed 3 bases from V and 1 base from J, with 5 bases in between. Germline V CDR1 and CDR2: SQVTM, ANQGSEA. The CDR3 is 12 residues long. CDR3 residues: CSVDRGTDTQYF. CDR3 sequence (DNA): TGCAGCGTTGACAGGGGCACAGATACGCAGTATTTT.

V usage is TRBV18 and J usage is TRBJ2-3; 10 nucleotides match TRBD2. Germline assignment: CDR1 KGHSH and CDR2 LQKENI. The CDR3 runs to 16 residues. The ends lost 0 bases at V and 8 bases at J; junction bases unmatched: 8. The CDR3 loop is CASSPPNSGGAGTQYF. Written as DNA, the CDR3 is TGTGCCAGCTCACCACCGAACAGCGGGGGGGCTGGTACGCAGTATTTT. The full variable domain, its missing parts supplied by reference TRBV18 and TRBJ2-3, is NAGVMQNPRHLVRRRGQEARLRCSPMKGHSHVYWYRQLPEEGLKFMVYLQKENIIDESGMPKERFSAEFPKEGPSILRIQQVVRGDSAAYFCASSPPNSGGAGTQYFGPGTRLTVL.

In this sample, this clone turned up a few times. The chain employs TRBV28 and TRBJ1-2; D unresolved. Germline V gene data show CDR1 as MDHEN and CDR2 as SYDVKM. Trimming pared 5 bases from V and 6 bases from J, leaving 13 bases between. The CDR3 runs to 13 residues. The CDR3 sequence is CASSTPGFNGYTF. The DNA of the CDR3 is TGTGCCAGCAGTACCCCGGGGTTCAATGGCTACACCTTC.

This rearrangement joins TRBV7-8 to TRBJ1-2; the match to TRBD1 covers 7 bases. Per germline, CDR1 SGHVS and CDR2 FQNEAQ. With V trimmed by 2 bases and J by 8 bases, 5 bases remained unmatched. CDR3 size: 13 residues. CDR3 bases: TGTGCCAGCAGCTTAACGTCACAGGGGGGCTACACCTTC. Encoded protein: CASSLTSQGGYTF.

For the CDR3, the DNA is TGTGCCAGCAGCCCACAGGGACCGTTGGAGCCCCAGCATTTT. This codes for CASSPQGPLEPQHF. The chain carries TRBV7-2 and TRBJ1-5, with a tentative D call TRBD1 (6 bases). Trimming pared 5 bases from V and 8 bases from J, leaving 16 bases between. The length of the CDR3 is 14 residues. Germline V gene lookup returns CDR1 SGHTA and CDR2 FQGNSA. Full variable domain (outside the CDR3, taken from reference TRBV7-2 and TRBJ1-5): GAGVSQSPSNKVTEKGKDVELRCDPISGHTALYWYRQSLGQGLEFLIYFQGNSAPDKSGLPSDRFSAERTGGSVSTLTIQRTQQEDSAVYLCASSPQGPLEPQHFGDGTRLSIL.

The sample holds a few counts of this clone. The chain uses TRBV7-9 and TRBJ2-5; either TRBD1 or TRBD2 may supply D (5 bases each). CDR3 length: 13 residues. Germline lookup yields CDR1 SEHNR and CDR2 FQNEAQ (reference sequence). Deletions cut 4 bases from V and 7 bases from J, with 13 bases between. CDR3 sequence reads: CASSSRDAGTQYF. The CDR3 DNA reads as TGTGCCAGCAGCTCACGGGACGCCGGGACCCAGTACTTC. The full variable domain, its missing parts supplied by reference TRBV7-9 and TRBJ2-5, is DTGVSQNPRHKITKRGQNVTFRCDPISEHNRLYWYRQTLGQGPEFLTYFQNEAQLEKSRLLSDRFSAERPKGSFSTLEIQRTEQGDSAMYLCASSSRDAGTQYFGPGTRLLVL.

The chain recombines TRBV7-8 with TRBJ2-3; TRBD2 matches 10 bases. J gave up 4 bases and V 6 bases, and 7 bases lay outside the gene matches. CDR1 and CDR2 (germline): SGHVS, FQNEAQ. This CDR3 comprises 15 residues. The CDR3 loop is CASRKPGLASDTQYF. The CDR3 DNA reads as TGTGCCAGCAGGAAACCGGGACTAGCGTCAGATACGCAGTATTTT.

The chain joins TRBV6-1 to TRBJ2-3; the D gene is possibly TRBD1 (5 bases). V was trimmed by 5 bases and J by 5 bases, leaving 17 bases between them. The germline gives CDR1 MNHNS, CDR2 SASEGT. CDR3 size: 15 residues. The CDR3 DNA sequence: TGTGCCAGCAGTAACCGTCAGACCGACAGAGATACGCAGTATTTT. It yields the protein CASSNRQTDRDTQYF.

This clone has a count of ten or more. The chain couples TRBV5-6 to TRBJ2-5; unclear D gene. V gave up 0 bases and J gave up 0 bases, with 3 bases separating them. Per the germline V gene, CDR1 is SGHDT and CDR2 is YYEEEE. The CDR3 loop spans 13 amino acids. The chain's CDR3 is CASSLVHQETQYF. The CDR3 DNA is TGTGCCAGCAGCTTGGTGCACCAAGAGACCCAGTACTTC.

This chain uses TRBV7-2 with TRBJ1-2, with D unclear. Between the trimmed V and J ends, which lost 2 bases and 8 bases, there was a span of 12 bases. Germline CDR1 SGHTA, CDR2 FQGNSA. The CDR3 runs 13 residues. CDR3 sequence reads: CASSLLVSGGYTF. CDR3 DNA: TGTGCCAGCAGCTTACTTGTCTCTGGGGGCTACACCTTC.

The V gene is TRBV5-1, the J gene TRBJ1-2, with TRBD1 matching 7 bases. Looked up from germline, CDR1 is SGHRS and CDR2 is YFSETQ. CDR3 size: 17 residues. The V gene end was trimmed by 4 bases and the J gene end by 8 bases; junction bases not matched to a gene: 20. The CDR3 region is CASSPRGQGGGYAGYTF. The DNA for the CDR3 is TGCGCCAGCAGCCCCCGGGGCCAAGGAGGGGGCTATGCCGGCTACACCTTC.

In its sample, this clone was seen many times. The CDR3 here is CASSLSVAGGHIQYF. The DNA of the CDR3 is TGTGCCAGCAGCTTATCGGTAGCGGGGGGGCACATTCAGTACTTC. The genes are TRBV7-2 and TRBJ2-4; TRBD2 agrees at 11 bases. Per germline, CDR1 SGHTA and CDR2 FQGNSA. J lost 8 bases, V lost 2 bases, and 5 bases had no gene match. The CDR3 sequence is 15 residues long.

This clone was detected a few times. The chain employs TRBV9 and TRBJ2-3; the D is unclear. This CDR3 has 14 residues. The germline V gene encodes CDR1 SGDLS and CDR2 YYNGEE. The V end was cut by 2 bases, the J end by 6 bases, with 13 bases between. CDR3 sequence reads: CASSVQAPSDTQYF. The CDR3 DNA is TGTGCCAGCAGCGTGCAGGCTCCGTCGGATACGCAGTATTTT. Full variable domain (remainder filled in from reference TRBV9 and TRBJ2-3): DSGVTQTPKHLITATGQRVTLRCSPRSGDLSVYWYQQSLDQGLQFLIQYYNGEERAKGNILERFSAQQFPDLHSELNLSSLELGDSALYFCASSVQAPSDTQYFGPGTRLTVL.

This clone was counted only a few times. The J gene is TRBJ2-7, the V gene TRBV6-5; 9 bases line up with TRBD1. Germline V gene data show CDR1 as MNHEY and CDR2 as SVGAGI. J lost 4 bases, V lost 2 bases, and 6 bases had no gene match. The CDR3 is 15 residues long. CDR3 DNA: TGTGCCAGCAGTTACGCCGGGACAGGGATTTACGAGCAGTACTTC. It yields the protein CASSYAGTGIYEQYF.

This clone was found a few times. This CDR3 reads CASSDKEGADTEAFF. DNA of the CDR3: TGTGCCAGCTCGGATAAAGAGGGGGCGGACACTGAAGCTTTCTTT. The V gene is TRBV18, the J gene TRBJ1-1, with 7 bases matching TRBD1. The V gene end was trimmed by 6 bases and the J gene end by 3 bases; junction bases not matched to a gene: 10. This CDR3 region has 15 residues. Germline assignment: CDR1 KGHSH and CDR2 LQKENI.

This rearrangement joins TRBV7-9 to TRBJ2-1, with 9 positions matching TRBD2. The CDR3 has 14 residues. J lost 4 bases, V lost 10 bases, and 8 bases had no gene match. Per germline, CDR1 SEHNR and CDR2 FQNEAQ (reference sequence). This CDR3 is CATLPSGEYNEQFF. The DNA for the CDR3 is TGTGCCACCCTACCTAGCGGGGAGTACAATGAGCAGTTCTTC.

V and J are TRBV19 and TRBJ2-7; D is possibly TRBD1 (6 bases). The length of the CDR3 is 13 residues. Trimming stripped 6 bases from V and 1 base from J, with 10 bases between. The germline gives CDR1 LNHDA, CDR2 SQIVND (reference sequence). CDR3 amino acids: CASRRTGSYEQYF. The CDR3 DNA reads as TGTGCCAGTAGACGCACAGGGTCCTACGAGCAGTACTTC.

The V and J genes are TRBV11-2 and TRBJ1-2, with TRBD1 matching 7 bases. V trimming: 1 base; J trimming: 4 bases; junction bases outside the gene matches: 3. This CDR3 has 14 residues. Germline assignment: CDR1 SGHAT and CDR2 FQNNGV. The CDR3 nucleotides are TGTGCCAGCAGCTTAGCAGGGGGAAGCTATGGCTACACCTTC. This sequence encodes CASSLAGGSYGYTF.